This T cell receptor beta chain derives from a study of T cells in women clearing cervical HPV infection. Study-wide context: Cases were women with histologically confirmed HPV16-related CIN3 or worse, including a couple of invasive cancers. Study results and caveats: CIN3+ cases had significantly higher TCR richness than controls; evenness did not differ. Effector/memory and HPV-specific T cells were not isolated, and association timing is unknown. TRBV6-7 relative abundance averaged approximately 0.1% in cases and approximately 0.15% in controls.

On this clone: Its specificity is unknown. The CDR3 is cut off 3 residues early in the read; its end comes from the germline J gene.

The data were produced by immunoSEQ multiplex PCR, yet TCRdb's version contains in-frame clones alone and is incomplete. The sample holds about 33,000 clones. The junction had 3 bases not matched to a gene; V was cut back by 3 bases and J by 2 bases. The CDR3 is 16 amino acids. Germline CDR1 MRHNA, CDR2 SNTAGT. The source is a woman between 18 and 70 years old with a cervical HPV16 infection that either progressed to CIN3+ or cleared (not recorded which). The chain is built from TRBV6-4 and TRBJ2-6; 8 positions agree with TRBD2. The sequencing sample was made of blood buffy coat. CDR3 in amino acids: CASSDAGGTGANVLTF. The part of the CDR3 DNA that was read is TGTGCCAGCAGTGATGCGGGGGGAACTGGGGCCAACGTC.